The source of this TCR beta chain is a study of blood T cell repertoires in COVID-19. Trimming removed 9 bases from V and 1 base from J; junction bases left unmatched: 10. CDR3 size: 15 residues. Germline CDR1 reads KGHDR; CDR2 reads SFDVKD. Generated by immunoSEQ multiplex PCR, the TCRdb table keeps only in-frame clones and is missing some. The sample lists under 200,000 clones, over 90% occurring once. The sequencing sample was made of peripheral blood. V usage is TRBV24-1 and J usage is TRBJ2-7; TRBD2 aligns across 8 bases. The TCR originated in a man over 45 with acute or convalescent COVID-19. The CDR3 sequence is CATGDGTRGSYEQYF. The CDR3 DNA reads as TGTGCCACCGGGGACGGGACTAGGGGATCCTACGAGCAGTACTTC.